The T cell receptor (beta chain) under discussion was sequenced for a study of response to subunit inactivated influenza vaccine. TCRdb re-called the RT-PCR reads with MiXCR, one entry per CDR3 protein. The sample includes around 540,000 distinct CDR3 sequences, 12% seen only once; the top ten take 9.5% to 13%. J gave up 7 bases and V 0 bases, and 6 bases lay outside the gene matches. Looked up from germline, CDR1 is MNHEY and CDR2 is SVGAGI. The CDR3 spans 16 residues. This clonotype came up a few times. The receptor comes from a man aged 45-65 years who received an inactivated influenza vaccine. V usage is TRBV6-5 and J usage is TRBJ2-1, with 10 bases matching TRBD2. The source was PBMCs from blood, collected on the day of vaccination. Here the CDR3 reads CASSYSTSGLPNEQFF. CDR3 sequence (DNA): TGTGCCAGCAGTTACTCGACTAGCGGGCTCCCAAATGAGCAGTTCTTC.